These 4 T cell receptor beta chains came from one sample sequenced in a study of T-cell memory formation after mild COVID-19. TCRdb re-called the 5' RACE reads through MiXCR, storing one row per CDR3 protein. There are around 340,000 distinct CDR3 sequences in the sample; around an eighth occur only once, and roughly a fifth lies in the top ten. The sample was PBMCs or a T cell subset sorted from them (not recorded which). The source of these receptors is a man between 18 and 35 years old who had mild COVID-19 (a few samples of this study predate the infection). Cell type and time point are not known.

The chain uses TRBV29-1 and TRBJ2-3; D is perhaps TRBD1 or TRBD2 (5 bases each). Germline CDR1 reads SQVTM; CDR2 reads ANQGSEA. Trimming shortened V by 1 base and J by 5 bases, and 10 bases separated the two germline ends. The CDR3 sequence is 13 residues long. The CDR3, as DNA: TGCAGCGTTGAAGTGGGACCTCAAGATACGCAGTATTTT. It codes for CSVEVGPQDTQYF.

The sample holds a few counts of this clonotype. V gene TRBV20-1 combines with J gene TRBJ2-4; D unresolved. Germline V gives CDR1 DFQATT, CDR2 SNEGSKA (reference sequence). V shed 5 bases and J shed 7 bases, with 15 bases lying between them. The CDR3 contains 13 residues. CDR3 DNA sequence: TGCAGTGCTCGCCAATACCTCACCAACATTCAGTACTTC. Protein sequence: CSARQYLTNIQYF.

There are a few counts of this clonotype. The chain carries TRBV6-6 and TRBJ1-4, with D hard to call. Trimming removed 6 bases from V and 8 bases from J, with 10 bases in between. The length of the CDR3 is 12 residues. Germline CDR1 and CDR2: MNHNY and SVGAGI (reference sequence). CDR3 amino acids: CASSDPEEKLFF. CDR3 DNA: TGTGCCAGCAGCGACCCGGAGGAAAAACTGTTTTTT.

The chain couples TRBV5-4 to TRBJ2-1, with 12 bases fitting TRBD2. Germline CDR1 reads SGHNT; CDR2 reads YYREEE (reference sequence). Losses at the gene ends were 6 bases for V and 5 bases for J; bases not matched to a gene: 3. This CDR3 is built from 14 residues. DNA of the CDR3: TGTGCCAGCACCTGGACTAGCGGGGACAATGAGCAGTTCTTC. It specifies CASTWTSGDNEQFF.